The present T cell receptor beta chain was sequenced within a study of T cell clonality in common variable immunodeficiency. Study-wide points: T cell subpopulation sequencing would be needed to explain CVID clonality. CVID patient heterogeneity limited repertoire-clinical complication correlations.

The table came from immunoSEQ multiplex PCR; TCRdb's copy has only in-frame clones and leaves some out. The sample is made up of 40,000 to 50,000 clones, none counted only once. This CDR3 is built from 14 residues. Germline V CDR1 and CDR2: MNHEY, SVGEGT. Trimming left V 1 base short and J 9 bases short, with 13 bases between. This clone was counted many times. What it binds is not known. The read ends 3 residues early relative to the CDR3; the germline J gene fills the gap. Sequencing used peripheral blood mononuclear cells. The source of this sequence is a person between 18 and 75 years old in good health. The J gene is TRBJ2-1, the V gene TRBV6-2 or TRBV6-3; D is undetermined. Partial CDR3 DNA: TGTGCCAGCAGTTACTGCCCTAGAATTTGTGAG. Translated, it gives CASSYCPRICE. The CDR3 in its entirety is CASSYCPRICEQFF.